What follows is one T cell receptor beta chain and its context. The data belong to a study of blood T cell repertoires in COVID-19. Repertoires were generated with immunoSEQ multiplex PCR, while TCRdb's copy carries only in-frame clones and drops some. The sample consists of around 49,000 clones, roughly 82% of them appearing once. This clonotype originated in a woman in her sixties or seventies with acute or convalescent COVID-19. Material for sequencing was peripheral blood.

CDR3 sequence reads: CSVVRGSSAEAFF. CDR3 bases: TGCAGCGTTGTCAGGGGGAGTAGCGCTGAAGCTTTCTTT. The chain employs TRBV29-1 and TRBJ1-1; 7 bases are a match to TRBD1. The CDR3 has 13 amino acids. Germline V CDR1 and CDR2: SQVTM, ANQGSEA. Trimming took 4 bases from V and 6 from J; bases not matched to a gene: 8.